This T cell receptor (beta chain) emerged from a study of shared T cell receptors in the human thymus. This CDR3 has 15 residues. Germline V gene sequence: CDR1 SGHDN, CDR2 FVKESK. V lost 2 bases, J lost 6 bases, and 17 bases lay in between. Sequenced by immunoSEQ multiplex PCR; TCRdb stores in-frame clones only, minus some. The sample lists 650,000 to 950,000 clones; 75% to 90% were seen once. These records were also assigned to another study, of human thymus T cells.

The genes are TRBV14 and TRBJ2-7; D gene uncertain. Sequenced: thymocytes. The clonotype originates from a girl under three years old with a congenital heart defect. This chain's CDR3 is CASSQQRSLGSEQYF. DNA for the CDR3: TGTGCCAGCAGCCAACAGAGGTCTCTAGGTTCCGAGCAGTACTTC. Drawing the rest from reference TRBV14 and TRBJ2-7, the complete variable domain is EAGVTQFPSHSVIEKGQTVTLRCDPISGHDNLYWYRRVMGKEIKFLLHFVKESKQDESGMPNNRFLAERTGGTYSTLKVQPAELEDSGVYFCASSQQRSLGSEQYFGPGTRLTVT.